Listed here are 10 T cell receptor beta chains from one sample, sequenced in a study of neurological immune-mediated disorders (dated by TCRdb to the late 2010s). Library prep was done by 5' RACE. This sample was sequenced with an Illumina HiSeq 2500. In-frame beta chains were kept once TCRdb had trimmed the public reads at Q25 with fastp and called clones with MiXCR. Rows with one shared CDR3 protein collapse into an entry with the most common genes and DNA. Across this sample there are approximately 36,000 distinct CDR3 sequences, with roughly 11% seen only once. The ten largest account for about 4% of the sample. The time point tag for this specimen amounts to: technical triplicate 1. Sequencing was carried out using PBMCs. These receptors were obtained from a man aged 55 to 70 with HTLV-1-associated myelopathy (HAM/TSP).

A note on this clonotype: A much larger clone sits a single nucleotide away, making a read error possible. The chain uses TRBV29-1 and TRBJ2-1; tentatively, D is TRBD2 (5 bases). Per the germline V gene, CDR1 is SQVTM and CDR2 is ANQGSEA. This CDR3 spans 9 amino acids. CDR3 sequence (DNA): TGCAGAGTTGAGGGCGGGCAGTTCTTC. Protein product: CRVEGGQFF.

This clonotype was picked up a small number of times. The gene calls are TRBV19 and TRBJ2-4; D might be TRBD2 (6 bases). This CDR3 region has 14 residues. V lost 1 base and J 14 bases, leaving 18 bases between the germline ends. Germline V lookup: CDR1 LNHDA, CDR2 SQIVND (reference sequence). The CDR3 region has the DNA TGTGCCAGTAGTATAGTGGGAGGCGGACATCCCGAGTACTTC. This translates into CASSIVGGGHPEYF.

A word on this clonotype: A much bigger clone sits one base away, suggesting this may be a read error. The rearrangement joins TRBV12-3 or TRBV12-4 to TRBJ2-1; 13 nucleotides match TRBD2. CDR3 length equals 16 residues. The ends lost 5 bases at V and 12 bases at J; junction bases unmatched: 13. The CDR3 here is CASSPRPGLAGVGQFF. In nucleotides, the CDR3 is TGTGCCAGCAGTCCACGTCCCGGACTAGCGGGAGTGGGGCAGTTCTTC.

This clonotype was counted many times. V is TRBV20-1 and J is TRBJ1-5; D gene uncertain. This CDR3 has 15 residues. CDR1 and CDR2 from the germline V gene are DFQATT and SNEGSKA (reference sequence). V lost 0 bases, J lost 2 bases, and 11 bases lay in between. CDR3 DNA sequence: TGCAGTGCTAGAGATCACAAGGGCCGCAATCAGCCCCAGCATTTT. Its protein product is CSARDHKGRNQPQHF.

In its sample, this clonotype was seen many times. The V and J genes are TRBV12-3 or TRBV12-4 and TRBJ1-4, with 8 bases lining up with TRBD1. CDR3 length: 15 amino acids. Losses at the gene ends were 5 bases for V and 5 bases for J; bases not matched to a gene: 7. The CDR3 loop reads CASSLRQGFNEKLFF. CDR3 DNA: TGTGCCAGCAGTCTTCGACAGGGGTTCAATGAAAAACTGTTTTTT.

This clonotype was detected many times. The CDR3 here is CSARDITSGTYNEQFF. CDR3 bases: TGCAGTGCTAGAGATATAACTAGCGGAACCTACAATGAGCAGTTCTTC. This rearrangement joins TRBV20-1 to TRBJ2-1; 8 bases are shared with TRBD2. Germline V gene data show CDR1 as DFQATT and CDR2 as SNEGSKA (reference sequence). After removal of 0 bases from V and 2 bases from J, the junction contained 6 bases not matched to a gene. This CDR3 is 16 amino acids long.

There are many counts of this clonotype. The DNA of the CDR3 is TGTGCCAGCAGCCAAGGGGTTTGGACAGATACGCAGTATTTT. This codes for CASSQGVWTDTQYF. The chain combines TRBV3-1 with TRBJ2-3, with no clear D. Germline V gene sequence: CDR1 LGHDT, CDR2 YNNKEL (reference sequence). The CDR3 is made up of 14 amino acids. The V end lost 1 base, the J end lost 3 bases, and 8 bases lay between the germline ends.

This clonotype was seen many times. The gene calls are TRBV7-9 and TRBJ2-1; TRBD2 agrees at 9 bases. This CDR3 comprises 15 residues. Trimming at V came to 4 bases and at J to 7 bases, leaving 8 bases not matched to a gene. CDR1 SEHNR and CDR2 FQNEAQ come from the germline V gene (reference sequence). CDR3: CASSSLAGFYNEQFF. CDR3 nucleotides: TGTGCCAGCAGCTCCCTAGCGGGGTTTTATAATGAGCAGTTCTTC.

This clonotype was recorded at least ten times. The chain combines TRBV5-1 with TRBJ2-5; D remains unclear. Germline lookup yields CDR1 SGHRS and CDR2 YFSETQ. The germline V and J ends were trimmed by 6 bases and 2 bases, with 14 bases remaining between them. The CDR3 extends over 14 amino acids. In DNA form, the CDR3 reads TGCGCCAGCAACACAGAAGGAATGCAAGAGACCCAGTACTTC. This encodes CASNTEGMQETQYF.

This clonotype is labeled as medium-sized. The V call is TRBV5-1, the J call TRBJ2-2; weak D call: TRBD2 (5 bases). The CDR3 spans 14 residues. The V end was cut by 3 bases, the J end by 4 bases, with 10 bases between. Germline lookup yields CDR1 SGHRS and CDR2 YFSETQ. The CDR3 loop is CASSSRAGTGELFF. For the CDR3, the DNA is TGCGCCAGCAGCTCGAGGGCAGGCACCGGGGAGCTGTTTTTT.